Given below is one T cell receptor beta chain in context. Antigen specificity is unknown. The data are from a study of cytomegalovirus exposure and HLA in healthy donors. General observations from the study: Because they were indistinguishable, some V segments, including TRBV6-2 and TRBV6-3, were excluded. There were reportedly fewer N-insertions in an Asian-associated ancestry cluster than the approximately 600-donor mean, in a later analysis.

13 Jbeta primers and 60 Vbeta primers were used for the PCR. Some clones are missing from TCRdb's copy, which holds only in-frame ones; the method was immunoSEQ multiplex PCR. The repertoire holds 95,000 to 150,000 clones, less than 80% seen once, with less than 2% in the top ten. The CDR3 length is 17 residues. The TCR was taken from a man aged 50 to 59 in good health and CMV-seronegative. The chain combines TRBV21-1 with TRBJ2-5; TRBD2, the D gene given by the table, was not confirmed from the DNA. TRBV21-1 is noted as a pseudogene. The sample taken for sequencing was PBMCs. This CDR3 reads CASSKWNSGGSRETQYF. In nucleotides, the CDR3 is TGTGCCAGCAGCAAATGGAATAGCGGGGGGTCCCGGGAGACCCAGTACTTC.